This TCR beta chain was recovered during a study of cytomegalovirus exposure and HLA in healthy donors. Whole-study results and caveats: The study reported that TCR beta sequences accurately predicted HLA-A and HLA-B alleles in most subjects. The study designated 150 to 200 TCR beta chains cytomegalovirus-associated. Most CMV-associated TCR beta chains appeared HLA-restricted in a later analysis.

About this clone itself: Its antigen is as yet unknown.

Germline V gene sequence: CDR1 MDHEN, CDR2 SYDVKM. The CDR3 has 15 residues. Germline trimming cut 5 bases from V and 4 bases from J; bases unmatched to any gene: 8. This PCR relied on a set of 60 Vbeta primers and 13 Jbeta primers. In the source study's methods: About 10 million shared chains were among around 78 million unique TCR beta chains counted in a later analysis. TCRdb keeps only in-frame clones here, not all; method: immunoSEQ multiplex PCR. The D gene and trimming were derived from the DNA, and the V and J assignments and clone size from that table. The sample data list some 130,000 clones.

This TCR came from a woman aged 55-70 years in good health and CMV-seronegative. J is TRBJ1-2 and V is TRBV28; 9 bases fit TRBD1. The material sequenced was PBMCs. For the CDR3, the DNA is TGTGCCAGCAGTATACCGACAGGGGGAGGCTATGGCTACACCTTC. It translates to CASSIPTGGGYGYTF.